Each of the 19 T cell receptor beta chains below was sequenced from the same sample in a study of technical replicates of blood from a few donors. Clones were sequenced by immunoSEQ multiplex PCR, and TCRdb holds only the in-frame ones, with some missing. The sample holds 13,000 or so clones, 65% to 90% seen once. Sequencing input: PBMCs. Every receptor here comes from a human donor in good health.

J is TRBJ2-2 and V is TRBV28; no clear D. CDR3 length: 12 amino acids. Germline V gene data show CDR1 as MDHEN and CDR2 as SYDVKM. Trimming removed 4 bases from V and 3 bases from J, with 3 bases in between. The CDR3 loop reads CASSSYTGELFF. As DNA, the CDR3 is TGTGCCAGCAGTTCCTACACCGGGGAGCTGTTTTTT.

This chain's CDR3 is CASSFTGRVEQYF. The CDR3 DNA reads TGTGCCAGCAGCTTCACAGGACGGGTGGAGCAGTACTTC. This chain links TRBV11-2 with TRBJ2-7; perhaps TRBD1 as D (5 bases). Trimming pared 3 bases from V and 7 bases from J, leaving 13 bases between. The CDR3 has 13 amino acids. Germline V lookup: CDR1 SGHAT, CDR2 FQNNGV.

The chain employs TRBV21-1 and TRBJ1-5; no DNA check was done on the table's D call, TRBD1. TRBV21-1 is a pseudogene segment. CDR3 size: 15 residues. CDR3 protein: CASSGRQGSNQPQHF. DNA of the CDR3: TGTGCCAGCAGCGGCCGTCAGGGTAGCAATCAGCCCCAGCATTTT.

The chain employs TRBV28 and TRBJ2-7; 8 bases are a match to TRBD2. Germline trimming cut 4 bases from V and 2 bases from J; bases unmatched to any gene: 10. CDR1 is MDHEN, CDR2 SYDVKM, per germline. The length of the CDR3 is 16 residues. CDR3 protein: CASSSDYSGATYEQYF. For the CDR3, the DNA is TGTGCCAGCAGTTCCGATTATAGCGGGGCCACCTACGAGCAGTACTTC.

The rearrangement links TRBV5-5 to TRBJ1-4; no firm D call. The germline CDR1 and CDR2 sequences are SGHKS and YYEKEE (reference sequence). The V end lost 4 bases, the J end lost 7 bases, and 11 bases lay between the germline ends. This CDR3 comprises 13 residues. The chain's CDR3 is CASSGVGGEKLFF. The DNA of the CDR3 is TGTGCCAGCAGCGGCGTCGGAGGTGAAAAACTGTTTTTT. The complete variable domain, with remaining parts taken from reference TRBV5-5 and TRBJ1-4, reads DAGVTQSPTHLIKTRGQQVTLRCSPISGHKSVSWYQQVLGQGPQFIFQYYEKEERGRGNFPDRFSARQFPNYSSELNVNALLLGDSALYLCASSGVGGEKLFFGSGTQLSVL.

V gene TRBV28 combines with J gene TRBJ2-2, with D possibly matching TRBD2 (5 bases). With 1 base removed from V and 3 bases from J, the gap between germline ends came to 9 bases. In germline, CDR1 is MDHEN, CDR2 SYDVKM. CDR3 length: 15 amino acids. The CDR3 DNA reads TGTGCCAGCAGTTTATCCGGGGTTGACACCGGGGAGCTGTTTTTT. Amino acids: CASSLSGVDTGELFF.

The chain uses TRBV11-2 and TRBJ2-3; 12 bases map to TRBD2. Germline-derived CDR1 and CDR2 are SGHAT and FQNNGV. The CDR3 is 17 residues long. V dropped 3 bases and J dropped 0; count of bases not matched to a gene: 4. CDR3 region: CASSLLAGGSSTDTQYF. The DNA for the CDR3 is TGTGCCAGCAGCTTGCTAGCGGGGGGGTCTAGCACAGATACGCAGTATTTT.

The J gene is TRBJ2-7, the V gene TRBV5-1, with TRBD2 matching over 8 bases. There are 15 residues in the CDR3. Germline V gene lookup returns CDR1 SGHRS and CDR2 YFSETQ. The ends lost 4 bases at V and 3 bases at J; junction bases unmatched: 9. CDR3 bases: TGCGCCAGCAGCCCCGCGGGAGGAGGGGGCTACGAGCAGTACTTC. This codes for CASSPAGGGGYEQYF.

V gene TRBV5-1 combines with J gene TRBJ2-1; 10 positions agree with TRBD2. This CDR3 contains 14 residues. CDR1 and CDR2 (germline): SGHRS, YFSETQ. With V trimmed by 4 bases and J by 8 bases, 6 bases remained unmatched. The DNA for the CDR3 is TGCGCCAGCAGCACGATACTAGCGGGATATGAGCAGTTCTTC. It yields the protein CASSTILAGYEQFF.

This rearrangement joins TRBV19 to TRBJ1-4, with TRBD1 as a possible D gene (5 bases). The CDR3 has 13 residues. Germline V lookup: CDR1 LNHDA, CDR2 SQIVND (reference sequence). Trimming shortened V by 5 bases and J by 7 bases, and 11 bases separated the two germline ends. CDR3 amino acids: CASSGQGGEKLFF. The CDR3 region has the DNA TGTGCCAGTAGTGGTCAGGGTGGTGAAAAACTGTTTTTT.

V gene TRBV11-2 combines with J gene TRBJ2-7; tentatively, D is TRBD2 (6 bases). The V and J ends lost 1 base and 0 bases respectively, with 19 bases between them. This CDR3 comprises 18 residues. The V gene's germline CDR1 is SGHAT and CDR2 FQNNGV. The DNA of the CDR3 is TGTGCCAGCAGCTTAGGCGTTAGGCTAGCGAAATTCTCCTACGAGCAGTACTTC. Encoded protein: CASSLGVRLAKFSYEQYF.

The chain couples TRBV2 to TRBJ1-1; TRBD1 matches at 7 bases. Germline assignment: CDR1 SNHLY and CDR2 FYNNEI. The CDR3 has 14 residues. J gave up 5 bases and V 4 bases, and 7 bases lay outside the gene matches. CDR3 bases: TGTGCCAGCAGTGCAGGGGGTCTGGTTACTGAAGCTTTCTTT. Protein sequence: CASSAGGLVTEAFF.

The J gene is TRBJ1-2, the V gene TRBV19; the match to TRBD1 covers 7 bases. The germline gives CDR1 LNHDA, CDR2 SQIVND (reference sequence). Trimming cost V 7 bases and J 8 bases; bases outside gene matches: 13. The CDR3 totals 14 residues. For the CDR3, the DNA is TGTGCCAGTACCTTCCGGGACAGCACCGGGGGCTACACCTTC. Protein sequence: CASTFRDSTGGYTF.

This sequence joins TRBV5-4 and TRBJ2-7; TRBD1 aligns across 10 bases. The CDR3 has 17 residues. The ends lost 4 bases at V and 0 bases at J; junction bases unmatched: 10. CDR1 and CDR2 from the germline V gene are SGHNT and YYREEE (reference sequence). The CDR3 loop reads CASSLMTGGRSSYEQYF. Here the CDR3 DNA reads TGTGCCAGCAGCCTGATGACAGGGGGCAGGAGCTCCTACGAGCAGTACTTC.

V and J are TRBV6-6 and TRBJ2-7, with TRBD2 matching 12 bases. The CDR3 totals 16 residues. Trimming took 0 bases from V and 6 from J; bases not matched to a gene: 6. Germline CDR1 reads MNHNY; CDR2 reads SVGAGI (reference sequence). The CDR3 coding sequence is TGTGCCAGCAGTTACTCCCTAGCGGGAGGGCCACTCGAGCAGTACTTC. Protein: CASSYSLAGGPLEQYF.

The CDR3 reads CASQQGAPGGELFF. CDR3 sequence (DNA): TGTGCCAGCCAACAGGGGGCGCCTGGCGGGGAGCTGTTTTTT. This chain uses TRBV7-6 with TRBJ2-2; 9 bases agree with TRBD1. The CDR3 has 14 residues. V was pared by 8 bases and J by 7 bases, with 8 bases of the junction left unmatched. Germline V gene data show CDR1 as SGHVS and CDR2 as FNYEAQ. Variable domain in full (rest from reference TRBV7-6 and TRBJ2-2): GAGVSQSPRYKVTKRGQDVALRCDPISGHVSLYWYRQALGQGPEFLTYFNYEAQQDKSGLPNDRFSAERPEGSISTLTIQRTEQRDSAMYRCASQQGAPGGELFFGEGSRLTVL.

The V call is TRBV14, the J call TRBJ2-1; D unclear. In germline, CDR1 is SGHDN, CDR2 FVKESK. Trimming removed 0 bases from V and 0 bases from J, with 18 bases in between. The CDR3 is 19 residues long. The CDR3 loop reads CASSQDLAKRRSSYNEQFF. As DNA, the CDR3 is TGTGCCAGCAGCCAAGATCTTGCGAAAAGAAGGAGCTCCTACAATGAGCAGTTCTTC.

Written as DNA, the CDR3 is TGCGCCAGCAGCGGGGAGTCCCCCACTGAAGCTTTCTTT. Its translation: CASSGESPTEAFF. This chain joins TRBV5-1 and TRBJ1-1, with D hard to call. CDR3 length: 13 residues. CDR1 SGHRS and CDR2 YFSETQ come from the germline V gene. V was clipped by 4 bases and J by 4 bases, with 11 bases between them. Using reference TRBV5-1 and TRBJ1-1 for the parts outside the CDR3, the full variable domain is KAGVTQTPRYLIKTRGQQVTLSCSPISGHRSVSWYQQTPGQGLQFLFEYFSETQRNKGNFPGRFSGRQFSNSRSEMNVSTLELGDSALYLCASSGESPTEAFFGQGTRLTVV.

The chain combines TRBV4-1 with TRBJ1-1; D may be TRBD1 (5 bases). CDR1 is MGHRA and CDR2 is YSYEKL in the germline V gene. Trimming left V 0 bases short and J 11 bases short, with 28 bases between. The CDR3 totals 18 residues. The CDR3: CASSQDTQGGAEWVWAFF. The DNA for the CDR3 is TGCGCCAGCAGCCAAGATACGCAGGGAGGGGCGGAATGGGTTTGGGCTTTCTTT.